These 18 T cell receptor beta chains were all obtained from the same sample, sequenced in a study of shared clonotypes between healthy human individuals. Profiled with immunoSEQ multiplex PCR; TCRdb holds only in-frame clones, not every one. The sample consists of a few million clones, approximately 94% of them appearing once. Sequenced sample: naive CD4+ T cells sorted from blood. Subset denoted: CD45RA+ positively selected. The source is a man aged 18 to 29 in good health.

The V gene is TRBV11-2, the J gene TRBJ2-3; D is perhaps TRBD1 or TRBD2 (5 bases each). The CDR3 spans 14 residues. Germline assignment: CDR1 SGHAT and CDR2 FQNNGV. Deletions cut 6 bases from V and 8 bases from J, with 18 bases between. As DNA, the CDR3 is TGTGCCAGCAGTCCCACCGGGACCCTCGGTACGCAGTATTTT. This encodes CASSPTGTLGTQYF.

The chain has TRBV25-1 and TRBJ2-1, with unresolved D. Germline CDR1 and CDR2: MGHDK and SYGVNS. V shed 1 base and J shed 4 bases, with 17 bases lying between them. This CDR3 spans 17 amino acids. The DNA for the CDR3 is TGTGCCAGCAGTGAATCCCTATGGACCGCTACATACAATGAGCAGTTCTTC. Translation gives CASSESLWTATYNEQFF.

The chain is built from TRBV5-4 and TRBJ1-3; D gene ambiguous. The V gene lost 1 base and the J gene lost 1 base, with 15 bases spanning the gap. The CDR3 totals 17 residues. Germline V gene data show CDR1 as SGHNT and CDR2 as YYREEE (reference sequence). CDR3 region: CASSLTLGGESGNTIYF. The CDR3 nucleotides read TGTGCCAGCAGCTTGACCCTAGGTGGGGAGTCTGGAAACACCATATATTTT.

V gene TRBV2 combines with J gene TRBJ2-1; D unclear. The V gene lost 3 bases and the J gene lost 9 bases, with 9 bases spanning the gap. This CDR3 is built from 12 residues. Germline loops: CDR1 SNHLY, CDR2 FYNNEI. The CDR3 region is CASSDYMLEQFF. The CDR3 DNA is TGTGCCAGCAGTGACTATATGCTTGAGCAGTTCTTC.

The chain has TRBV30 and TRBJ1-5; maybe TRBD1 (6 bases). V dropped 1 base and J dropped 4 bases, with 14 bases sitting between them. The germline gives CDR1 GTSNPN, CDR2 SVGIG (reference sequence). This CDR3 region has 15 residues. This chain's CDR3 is CAWSAAGVWNQPQHF. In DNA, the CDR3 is TGTGCCTGGAGTGCAGCAGGGGTGTGGAATCAGCCCCAGCATTTT.

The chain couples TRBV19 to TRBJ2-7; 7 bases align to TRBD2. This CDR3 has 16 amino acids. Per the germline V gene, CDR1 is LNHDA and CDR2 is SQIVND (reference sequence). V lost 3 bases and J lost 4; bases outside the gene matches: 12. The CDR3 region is CASSIAASGEWYEQYF. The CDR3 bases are TGTGCCAGTAGTATTGCGGCTAGCGGTGAGTGGTACGAGCAGTACTTC.

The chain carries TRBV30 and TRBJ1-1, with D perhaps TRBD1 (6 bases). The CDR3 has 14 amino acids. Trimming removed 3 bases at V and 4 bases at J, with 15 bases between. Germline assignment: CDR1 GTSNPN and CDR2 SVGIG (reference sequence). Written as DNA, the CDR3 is TGTGCCTGGAGAGGTCGAGGGGGAGGCACTGAAGCTTTCTTT. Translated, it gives CAWRGRGGGTEAFF.

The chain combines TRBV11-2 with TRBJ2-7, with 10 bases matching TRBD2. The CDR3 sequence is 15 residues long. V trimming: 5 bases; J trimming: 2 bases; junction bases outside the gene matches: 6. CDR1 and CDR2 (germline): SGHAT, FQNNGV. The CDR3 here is CASSTLAGAAYEQYF. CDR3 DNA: TGTGCCAGCAGCACCCTAGCGGGAGCCGCCTACGAGCAGTACTTC.

The CDR3 spells CASTTQGDNSPLHF. The CDR3 coding sequence is TGTGCCAGCACCACACAGGGGGATAATTCACCCCTCCACTTT. The V call is TRBV21-1, the J call TRBJ1-6; the D call of TRBD1 is as the table states it, not checked on the DNA. TRBV21-1 is labeled a pseudogene. CDR3 size: 14 residues.

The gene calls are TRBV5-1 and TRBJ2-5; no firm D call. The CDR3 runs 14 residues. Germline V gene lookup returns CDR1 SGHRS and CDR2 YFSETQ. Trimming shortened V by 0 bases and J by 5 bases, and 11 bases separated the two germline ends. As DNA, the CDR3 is TGCGCCAGCAGCTTGGGACACAAATCGGAGACCCAGTACTTC. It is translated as CASSLGHKSETQYF. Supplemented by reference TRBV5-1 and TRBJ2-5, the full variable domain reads KAGVTQTPRYLIKTRGQQVTLSCSPISGHRSVSWYQQTPGQGLQFLFEYFSETQRNKGNFPGRFSGRQFSNSRSEMNVSTLELGDSALYLCASSLGHKSETQYFGPGTRLLVL.

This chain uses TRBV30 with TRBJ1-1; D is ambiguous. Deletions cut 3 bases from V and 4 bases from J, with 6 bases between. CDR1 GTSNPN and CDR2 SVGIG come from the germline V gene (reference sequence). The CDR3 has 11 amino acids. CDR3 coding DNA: TGTGCCTGGAGCTCCCCCACTGAAGCTTTCTTT. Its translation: CAWSSPTEAFF.

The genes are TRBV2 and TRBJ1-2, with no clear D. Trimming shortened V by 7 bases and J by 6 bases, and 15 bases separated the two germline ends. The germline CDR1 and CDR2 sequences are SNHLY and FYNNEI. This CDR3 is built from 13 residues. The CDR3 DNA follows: TGTGCCAGCACCTGGAATGGTTGGGATGGCTACACCTTC. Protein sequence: CASTWNGWDGYTF.

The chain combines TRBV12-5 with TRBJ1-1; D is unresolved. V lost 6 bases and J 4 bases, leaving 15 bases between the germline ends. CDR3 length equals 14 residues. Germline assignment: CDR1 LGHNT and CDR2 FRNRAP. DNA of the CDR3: TGTGCTAGTGGGCGACCCCGATTAGGCACTGAAGCTTTCTTT. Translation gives CASGRPRLGTEAFF.

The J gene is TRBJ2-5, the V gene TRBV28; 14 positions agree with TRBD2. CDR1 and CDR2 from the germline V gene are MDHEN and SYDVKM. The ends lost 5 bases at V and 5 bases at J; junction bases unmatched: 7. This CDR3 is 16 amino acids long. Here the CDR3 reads CASSGTSGGIRETQYF. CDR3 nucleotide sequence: TGTGCCAGCAGTGGGACTAGCGGGGGCATCCGGGAGACCCAGTACTTC. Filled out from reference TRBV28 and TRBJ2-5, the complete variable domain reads DVKVTQSSRYLVKRTGEKVFLECVQDMDHENMFWYRQDPGLGLRLIYFSYDVKMKEKGDIPEGYSVSREKKERFSLILESASTNQTSMYLCASSGTSGGIRETQYFGPGTRLLVL.

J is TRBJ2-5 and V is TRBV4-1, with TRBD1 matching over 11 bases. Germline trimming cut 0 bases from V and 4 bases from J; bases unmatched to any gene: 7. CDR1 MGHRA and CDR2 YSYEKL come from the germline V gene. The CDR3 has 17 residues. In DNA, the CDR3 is TGCGCCAGCAGCCAAGAAGTGGGGACAGGGGGTGGAGAGACCCAGTACTTC. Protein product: CASSQEVGTGGGETQYF.

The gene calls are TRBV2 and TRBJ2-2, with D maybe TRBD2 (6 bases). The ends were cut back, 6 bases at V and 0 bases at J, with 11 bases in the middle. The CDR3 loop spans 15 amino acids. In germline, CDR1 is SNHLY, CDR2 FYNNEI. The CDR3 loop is CASRGGDANTGELFF. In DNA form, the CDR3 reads TGTGCCAGCAGGGGAGGAGATGCGAACACCGGGGAGCTGTTTTTT.

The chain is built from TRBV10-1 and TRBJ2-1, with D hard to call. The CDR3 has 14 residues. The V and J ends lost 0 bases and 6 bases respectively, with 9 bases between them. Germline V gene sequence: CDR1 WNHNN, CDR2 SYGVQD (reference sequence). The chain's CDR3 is CASSESNIRNEQFF. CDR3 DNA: TGCGCCAGCAGTGAGTCAAACATCCGCAATGAGCAGTTCTTC.

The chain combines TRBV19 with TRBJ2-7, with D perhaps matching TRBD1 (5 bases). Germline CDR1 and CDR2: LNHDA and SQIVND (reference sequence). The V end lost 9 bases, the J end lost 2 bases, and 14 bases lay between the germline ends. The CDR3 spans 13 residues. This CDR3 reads CASDSGPPYEQYF. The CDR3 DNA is TGTGCCAGCGACTCAGGGCCTCCCTACGAGCAGTACTTC.